This T cell receptor beta chain came from a study of blood T cell repertoires in COVID-19. For the study at large: Spain, Italy and the United States supplied samples that represented acute and convalescent COVID-19. In each case, the material was cDNA or gDNA derived from T cells, B-cell-depleted T cells, or PBMCs.

As originally analysed: How many nucleated cells were present was estimated from reference gene primer amplification. Sequencing was performed with immunoSEQ multiplex PCR; in TCRdb, only in-frame clones are kept and a portion is missing. V, J and clone size were drawn from that table, and D and trimming were deduced from the DNA. The sample has 150,000 to 200,000 clones; over 75% are singletons. Germline CDR1 is SEHNR and CDR2 is FQNEAQ (reference sequence). The J segment lost 6 bases and the V segment lost 5 bases, leaving 4 bases of the junction unmatched. The CDR3 extends over 12 amino acids. This sequence was found in a woman older than 75 with acute or convalescent COVID-19. J is TRBJ2-7 and V is TRBV7-9; 7 nucleotides line up with TRBD1. The sequenced sample consisted of peripheral blood. The CDR3 DNA follows: TGTGCCAGCAGCCAGACAGGGAGCGAGCAGTACTTC. This encodes CASSQTGSEQYF.